These 7 T cell receptor beta chains share one sample of origin, sequenced in a study of T cells after yellow fever vaccination. In TCRdb, the 5' RACE reads were re-called with MiXCR into one record per CDR3 protein. The table lists roughly 500,000 distinct CDR3 sequences, roughly 21% of them singletons. The sequencing used PBMCs, collected 15 days after the yellow fever booster vaccination. The origin of the receptors is a young man who received the YFV17D yellow fever vaccine.

This clonotype came up a few times. The V and J genes are TRBV12-3 or TRBV12-4 and TRBJ2-7; 11 nucleotides line up with TRBD2. CDR3 length: 14 amino acids. V was clipped by 7 bases and J by 3 bases; unmatched bases: 5. CDR3 sequence: CASTKGLAGYEQYF. The CDR3 DNA follows: TGTGCCAGCACCAAAGGACTAGCGGGCTACGAGCAGTACTTC.

V usage is TRBV7-9 and J usage is TRBJ2-2; 9 bases agree with TRBD2. CDR1 is SEHNR and CDR2 is FQNEAQ in the germline V gene (reference sequence). Trimming cost V 3 bases and J 5 bases; bases outside gene matches: 4. The CDR3 extends over 15 amino acids. CDR3 nucleotide sequence: TGTGCCAGCAGCTTCGGAGGACTAGCGACCGGGGAGCTGTTTTTT. Translating it yields CASSFGGLATGELFF.

This clonotype was detected ten times or more. The chain employs TRBV20-1 and TRBJ1-1; D gene uncertain. In germline, CDR1 is DFQATT, CDR2 SNEGSKA (reference sequence). This CDR3 comprises 8 residues. Trimming shortened V by 6 bases and J by 8 bases, and 4 bases separated the two germline ends. This CDR3 reads CSAREAFF. The CDR3 nucleotides are TGCAGTGCCAGGGAAGCTTTCTTT.

In this sample, this clonotype turned up a few times. This rearrangement joins TRBV10-2 to TRBJ2-5, with a possible D match to TRBD2 (5 bases). The CDR3 is made up of 14 amino acids. CDR1 and CDR2 (germline): WSHSY, SAAADI. Trimming shortened V by 0 bases and J by 4 bases, and 9 bases separated the two germline ends. For the CDR3, the DNA is TGCGCCAGCAGTGAGTCTGGCCGGGGAGAGACCCAGTACTTC. It translates to CASSESGRGETQYF.

This clonotype has just one count. The rearrangement uses TRBV5-5 and TRBJ2-5; 13 bases line up with TRBD2. Germline CDR1 SGHKS, CDR2 YYEKEE (reference sequence). The J segment lost 4 bases and the V segment lost 1 base, leaving 10 bases of the junction unmatched. This CDR3 is built from 18 residues. The CDR3 reads CASSLLTSGRAGGETQYF. The CDR3 coding sequence is TGTGCCAGCAGCTTGTTAACTAGCGGGAGGGCAGGAGGAGAGACCCAGTACTTC.

The rearrangement uses TRBV6-4 and TRBJ2-1, with 11 bases fitting TRBD2. The V gene end was trimmed by 4 bases and the J gene end by 7 bases; junction bases not matched to a gene: 6. The CDR3 extends over 15 amino acids. The germline gives CDR1 MRHNA, CDR2 SNTAGT. CDR3 in amino acids: CASSAGLAGRNEQFF. The CDR3 bases are TGTGCCAGCAGTGCCGGACTAGCGGGTAGAAATGAGCAGTTCTTC.

This clonotype showed up just a few times. V and J are TRBV20-1 and TRBJ1-1; perhaps TRBD1 as D (5 bases). Germline values: CDR1 DFQATT, CDR2 SNEGSKA (reference sequence). V was cut by 3 bases and J by 6 bases, with 17 bases left in between. The CDR3 runs to 14 residues. CDR3 nucleotide sequence: TGCAGTGCTAGCTTTTCTGCAGGGCCGGCTGAAGCTTTCTTT. This encodes CSASFSAGPAEAFF.